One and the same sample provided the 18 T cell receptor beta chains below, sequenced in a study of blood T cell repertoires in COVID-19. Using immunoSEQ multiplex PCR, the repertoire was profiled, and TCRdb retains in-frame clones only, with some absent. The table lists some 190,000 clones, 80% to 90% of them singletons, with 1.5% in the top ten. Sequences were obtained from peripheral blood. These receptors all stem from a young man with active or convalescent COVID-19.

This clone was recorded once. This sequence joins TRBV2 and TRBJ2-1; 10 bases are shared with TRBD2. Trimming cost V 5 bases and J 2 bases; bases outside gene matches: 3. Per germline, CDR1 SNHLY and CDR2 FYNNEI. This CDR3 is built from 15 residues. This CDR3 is CASSPGLAAYNEQFF. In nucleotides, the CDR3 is TGTGCCAGCAGTCCTGGACTAGCGGCCTACAATGAGCAGTTCTTC.

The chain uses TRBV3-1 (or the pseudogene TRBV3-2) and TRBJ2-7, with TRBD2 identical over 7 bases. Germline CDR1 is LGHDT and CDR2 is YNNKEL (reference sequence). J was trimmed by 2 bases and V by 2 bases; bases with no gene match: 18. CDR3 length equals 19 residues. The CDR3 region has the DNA TGTGCCAGCAGCCAACGCCTCCCCGTTGGGGGGGGGTTCCCCTACGAGCAGTACTTC. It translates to CASSQRLPVGGGFPYEQYF.

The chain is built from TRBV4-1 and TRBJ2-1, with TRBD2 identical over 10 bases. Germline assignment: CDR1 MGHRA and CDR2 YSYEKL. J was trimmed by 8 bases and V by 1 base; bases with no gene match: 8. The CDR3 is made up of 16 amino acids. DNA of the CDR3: TGCGCCAGCAGCCAAGTTATGTCTAGCGGGAGAGATGAGCAGTTCTTC. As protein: CASSQVMSSGRDEQFF.

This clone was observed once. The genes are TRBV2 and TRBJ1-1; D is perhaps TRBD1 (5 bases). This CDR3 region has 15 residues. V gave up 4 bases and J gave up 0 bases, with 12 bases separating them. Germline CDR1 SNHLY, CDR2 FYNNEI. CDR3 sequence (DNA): TGTGCCAGCAGTGGCGTGGGGCAAATGAACACTGAAGCTTTCTTT. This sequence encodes CASSGVGQMNTEAFF.

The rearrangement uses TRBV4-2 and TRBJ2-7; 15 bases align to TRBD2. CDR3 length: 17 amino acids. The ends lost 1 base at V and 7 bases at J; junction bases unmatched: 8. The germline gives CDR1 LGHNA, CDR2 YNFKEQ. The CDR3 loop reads CASSQVGTSGGSWEQYF. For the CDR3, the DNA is TGTGCCAGCAGCCAAGTCGGGACTAGCGGGGGGAGCTGGGAGCAGTACTTC.

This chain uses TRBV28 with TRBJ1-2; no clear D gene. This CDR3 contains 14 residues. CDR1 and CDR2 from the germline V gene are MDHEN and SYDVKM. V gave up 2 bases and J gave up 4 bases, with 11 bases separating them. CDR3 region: CASSLGLRGYGYTF. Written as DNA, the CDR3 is TGTGCCAGCAGTTTAGGACTCCGGGGCTATGGCTACACCTTC.

The CDR3 spells CASTPSGGYNSPLHF. The CDR3 region has the DNA TGTGCCAGCACCCCATCCGGGGGCTATAATTCACCCCTCCACTTT. The chain recombines TRBV7-2 with TRBJ1-6; tentative D call: TRBD1 (5 bases). Germline CDR1 reads SGHTA; CDR2 reads FQGNSA. Between the trimmed V and J ends, which lost 7 bases and 3 bases, there was a span of 13 bases. This CDR3 is built from 15 residues.

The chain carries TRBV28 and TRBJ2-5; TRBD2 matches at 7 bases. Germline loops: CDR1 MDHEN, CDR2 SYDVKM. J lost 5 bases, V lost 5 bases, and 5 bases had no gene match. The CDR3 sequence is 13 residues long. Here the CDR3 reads CASSAGDPETQYF. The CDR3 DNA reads TGTGCCAGCAGTGCGGGGGATCCGGAGACCCAGTACTTC.

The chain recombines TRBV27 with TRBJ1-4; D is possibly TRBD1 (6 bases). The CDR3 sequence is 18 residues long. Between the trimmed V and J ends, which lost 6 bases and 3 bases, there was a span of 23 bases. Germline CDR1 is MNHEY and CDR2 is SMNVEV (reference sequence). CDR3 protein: CASRKYRALEWANEKLFF. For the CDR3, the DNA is TGTGCCAGCAGGAAGTACAGGGCCCTGGAGTGGGCTAATGAAAAACTGTTTTTT.

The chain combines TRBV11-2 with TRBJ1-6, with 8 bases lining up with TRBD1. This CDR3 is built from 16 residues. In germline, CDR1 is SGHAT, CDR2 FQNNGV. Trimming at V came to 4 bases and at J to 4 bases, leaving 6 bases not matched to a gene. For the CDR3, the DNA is TGTGCCAGCAGCTCCCTTGGGACAGGATATAATTCACCCCTCCACTTT. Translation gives CASSSLGTGYNSPLHF.

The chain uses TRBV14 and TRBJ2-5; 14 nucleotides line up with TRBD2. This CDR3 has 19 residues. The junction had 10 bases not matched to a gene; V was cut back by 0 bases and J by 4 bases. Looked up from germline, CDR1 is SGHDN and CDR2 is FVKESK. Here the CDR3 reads CASSQDYGTSGRSLETQYF. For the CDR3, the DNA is TGTGCCAGCAGCCAAGACTACGGGACTAGCGGGAGATCGTTAGAGACCCAGTACTTC.

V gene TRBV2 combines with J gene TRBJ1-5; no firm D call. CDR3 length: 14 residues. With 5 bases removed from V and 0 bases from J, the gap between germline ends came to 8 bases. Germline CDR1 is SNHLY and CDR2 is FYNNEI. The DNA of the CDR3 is TGTGCCAGCAGTTCCTTCTATAGCAATCAGCCCCAGCATTTT. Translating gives CASSSFYSNQPQHF.

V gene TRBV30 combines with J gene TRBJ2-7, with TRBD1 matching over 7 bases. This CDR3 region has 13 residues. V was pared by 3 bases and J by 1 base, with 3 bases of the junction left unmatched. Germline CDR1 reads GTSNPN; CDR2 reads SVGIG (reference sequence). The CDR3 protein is CAWRIQGSYEQYF. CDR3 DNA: TGTGCCTGGAGAATACAGGGGTCCTACGAGCAGTACTTC.

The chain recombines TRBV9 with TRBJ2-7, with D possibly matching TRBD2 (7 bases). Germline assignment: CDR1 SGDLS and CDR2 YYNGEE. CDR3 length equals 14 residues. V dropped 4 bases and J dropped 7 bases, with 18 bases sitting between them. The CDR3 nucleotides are TGTGCCAGCAGCCCCCGGGCGGGGGCCAGTGAGCAGTACTTC. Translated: CASSPRAGASEQYF.

The CDR3 nucleotides are TGTGCCAGCAGCCCAGTGGGCCCCGGGGGCACAGATACGCAGTATTTT. Residues: CASSPVGPGGTDTQYF. V usage is TRBV7-9 and J usage is TRBJ2-3; possibly TRBD2 for D (5 bases). The CDR3 is made up of 16 amino acids. The germline V gene has CDR1 SEHNR and CDR2 FQNEAQ (reference sequence). V gave up 5 bases and J gave up 1 base, with 16 bases separating them.

This CDR3 is CASSDSSSQPQHF. CDR3 DNA: TGTGCCAGCAGTGATAGTAGTTCACAGCCCCAGCATTTT. The chain combines TRBV6-4 with TRBJ1-5; D call uncertain. Germline lookup yields CDR1 MRHNA and CDR2 SNTAGT. This CDR3 has 13 amino acids. Deletions cut 3 bases from V and 7 bases from J, with 10 bases between.

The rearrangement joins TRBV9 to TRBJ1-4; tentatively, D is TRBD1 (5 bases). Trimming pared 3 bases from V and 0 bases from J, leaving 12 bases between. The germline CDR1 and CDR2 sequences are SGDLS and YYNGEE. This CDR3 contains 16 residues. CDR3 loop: CASSGVGAATNEKLFF. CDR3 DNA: TGTGCCAGCAGCGGGGTTGGGGCAGCAACTAATGAAAAACTGTTTTTT.

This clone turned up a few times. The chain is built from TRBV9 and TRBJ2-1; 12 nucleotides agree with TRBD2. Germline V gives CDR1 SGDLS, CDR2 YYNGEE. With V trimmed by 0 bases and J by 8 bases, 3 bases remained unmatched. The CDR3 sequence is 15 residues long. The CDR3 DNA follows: TGTGCCAGCAGCGTAGGGACTAGCGGGACCTATGAGCAGTTCTTC. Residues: CASSVGTSGTYEQFF.